One and the same sample provided the 21 T cell receptor beta chains below, sequenced in a study of T cell repertoires in cytomegalovirus infection. No cognate antigen is known for these TCRs. TCRdb processed the reads anew with MiXCR; each CDR3 protein has one entry. The table has 45,000 to 60,000 distinct CDR3 sequences, around 20% seen once. The sample consisted of CD8+ T cells from cultured PBMCs, taken from culture after CMV antigen stimulation. These receptors were obtained from a human donor in good health (CMV status not recorded). Some clones in this sample may be carry-over from other donors' samples.

This clonotype was counted a few times. V gene TRBV7-2 combines with J gene TRBJ2-1, with D possibly matching TRBD2 (7 bases). Germline CDR1 and CDR2: SGHTA and FQGNSA. CDR3 length: 16 amino acids. Deletions cut 4 bases from V and 1 base from J, with 14 bases between. The CDR3 reads CASSSLGGASYNEQFF. The CDR3 region has the DNA TGTGCCAGCAGCTCCCTTGGGGGGGCATCCTACAATGAGCAGTTCTTC.

This clonotype showed up just a few times. The gene calls are TRBV7-9 and TRBJ1-5; no reliable D call. The ends were cut back, 5 bases at V and 0 bases at J, with 11 bases in the middle. The CDR3 extends over 15 amino acids. CDR1 and CDR2 (germline): SEHNR, FQNEAQ (reference sequence). CDR3 nucleotides: TGTGCCAGCAGCGCCTCGGGAGATAGCAATCAGCCCCAGCATTTT. Its translation is CASSASGDSNQPQHF.

V and J are TRBV2 and TRBJ2-7, with D tentatively TRBD2 (6 bases). CDR1 is SNHLY, CDR2 FYNNEI, per germline. This CDR3 spans 17 amino acids. V dropped 10 bases and J dropped 0 bases, with 25 bases sitting between them. The CDR3 protein is CATQHTPGLASSYEQYF. The CDR3 DNA follows: TGTGCCACGCAGCACACTCCGGGGCTAGCGTCCTCCTACGAGCAGTACTTC. The whole variable domain, filled in from reference TRBV2 and TRBJ2-7, reads EPEVTQTPSHQVTQMGQEVILRCVPISNHLYFYWYRQILGQKVEFLVSFYNNEISEKSEIFDDQFSVERPDGSNFTLKIRSTKLEDSAMYFCATQHTPGLASSYEQYFGPGTRLTVT.

This sequence joins TRBV4-1 and TRBJ1-1, with a weak D call TRBD1 (6 bases). This CDR3 comprises 17 residues. Trimming took off 0 bases at V and 6 bases at J, with 20 bases between the two ends. Germline CDR1 MGHRA, CDR2 YSYEKL. Here the CDR3 reads CASSQDRGLRKKAEAFF. The CDR3 DNA sequence: TGCGCCAGCAGCCAAGACAGGGGATTGCGAAAAAAAGCTGAAGCTTTCTTT.

J is TRBJ1-5 and V is TRBV27; D call uncertain. Trimming stripped 9 bases from V and 6 bases from J, with 15 bases between. The length of the CDR3 is 13 residues. Germline CDR1 and CDR2: MNHEY and SMNVEV (reference sequence). As DNA, the CDR3 is TGTGCCAGTAGCATCAGGAGTCTTCAGCCCCAGCATTTT. This sequence encodes CASSIRSLQPQHF.

This clonotype was detected a few times. The V gene is TRBV28, the J gene TRBJ1-3; tentative D call: TRBD1 (5 bases). There are 12 residues in the CDR3. Germline assignment: CDR1 MDHEN and CDR2 SYDVKM. V lost 11 bases, J lost 8 bases, and 16 bases lay in between. CDR3 region: CASRPGHDTIYF. CDR3 nucleotide sequence: TGTGCCTCGAGGCCAGGGCACGACACCATATATTTT.

This clonotype has a single count. The chain couples TRBV6-1 to TRBJ2-1; D not resolved. Trimming removed 7 bases from V and 15 bases from J, with 19 bases in between. The CDR3 totals 12 residues. Germline V CDR1 and CDR2: MNHNS, SASEGT. The CDR3 reads CASILGADRWFF. Here the CDR3 DNA reads TGTGCCAGCATACTTGGTGCCGATCGGTGGTTCTTC.

This clonotype was seen a few times. The chain is built from TRBV12-3 or TRBV12-4 and TRBJ1-2; 7 nucleotides match TRBD1. The CDR3 totals 13 residues. The V segment lost 5 bases and the J segment 5 bases; nucleotides outside the gene matches: 5. The CDR3: CASSQDRLYGYTF. In DNA, the CDR3 is TGTGCCAGCAGTCAGGACAGGCTGTATGGCTACACCTTC.

The CDR3 here is CSVEFRGSSYEQYF. The CDR3 DNA is TGCAGCGTTGAATTCCGGGGAAGCTCCTACGAGCAGTACTTC. The genes are TRBV29-1 and TRBJ2-7, with D tentatively TRBD2 (5 bases). The CDR3 extends over 14 amino acids. The germline V gene has CDR1 SQVTM and CDR2 ANQGSEA. The ends were cut back, 2 bases at V and 0 bases at J, with 11 bases in the middle.

This clonotype was found a few times. The chain has TRBV7-9 and TRBJ2-7; 12 nucleotides align to TRBD2. After removal of 5 bases from V and 0 bases from J, the junction contained 8 bases not matched to a gene. The CDR3 is made up of 17 amino acids. Germline V gives CDR1 SEHNR, CDR2 FQNEAQ (reference sequence). CDR3: CASSQGLAGLLSYEQYF. Here the CDR3 DNA reads TGTGCCAGCAGCCAAGGACTAGCGGGGCTCCTCTCCTACGAGCAGTACTTC.

V usage is TRBV6-6 and J usage is TRBJ2-1; D is perhaps TRBD1 or TRBD2 (5 bases each). Trimming removed 5 bases at V and 6 bases at J, with 23 bases between. Germline loops: CDR1 MNHNY, CDR2 SVGAGI (reference sequence). The length of the CDR3 is 17 residues. The CDR3 region is CASSPNRDGGRSNEQFF. For the CDR3, the DNA is TGTGCCAGCAGTCCAAACCGGGACGGCGGACGGTCCAATGAGCAGTTCTTC.

CDR3 DNA: TGCAGTGCTAGTAGCCGAGTAATGGGCTATGGCTACACCTTC. It yields the protein CSASSRVMGYGYTF. This sequence joins TRBV20-1 and TRBJ1-2; no clear D gene. Between the trimmed V and J ends, which lost 3 bases and 4 bases, there was a span of 15 bases. Germline V CDR1 and CDR2: DFQATT, SNEGSKA (reference sequence). The CDR3 has 14 amino acids.

The chain carries TRBV4-3 and TRBJ2-7; TRBD1 matches 9 bases. Losses at the gene ends were 3 bases for V and 5 bases for J; bases not matched to a gene: 8. This CDR3 contains 15 residues. Germline-derived CDR1 and CDR2 are LGHNA and YSLEER. DNA for the CDR3: TGCGCCAGCAGCCAGGGGGGACAGGGCTTCGACGAGCAGTACTTC. As protein: CASSQGGQGFDEQYF.

There are many counts of this clonotype. The chain couples TRBV5-6 to TRBJ2-1; TRBD1 might be the D (6 bases). Trimming pared 0 bases from V and 11 bases from J, leaving 9 bases between. The CDR3 runs to 12 residues. Germline loops: CDR1 SGHDT, CDR2 YYEEEE. The CDR3 DNA reads as TGTGCCAGCAGCTTGGAGGGACATAAGCAGTTCTTC. It specifies CASSLEGHKQFF.

V usage is TRBV19 and J usage is TRBJ1-4; 7 bases fit TRBD1. V lost 8 bases to trimming and J lost 7 bases; unmatched junction nucleotides: 10. The germline V gene encodes CDR1 LNHDA and CDR2 SQIVND (reference sequence). The CDR3 is made up of 14 amino acids. The CDR3 spells CASRKRQGSEKLFF. Written as DNA, the CDR3 is TGTGCCAGTCGGAAGAGACAGGGCTCTGAAAAACTGTTTTTT. Looking up the rest from reference TRBV19 and TRBJ1-4 gives the full variable domain: DGGITQSPKYLFRKEGQNVTLSCEQNLNHDAMYWYRQDPGQGLRLIYYSQIVNDFQKGDIAEGYSVSREKKESFPLTVTSAQKNPTAFYLCASRKRQGSEKLFFGSGTQLSVL.

J is TRBJ2-1 and V is TRBV7-2; 7 nucleotides align to TRBD2. The germline V gene has CDR1 SGHTA and CDR2 FQGNSA. The CDR3 length is 15 residues. J was trimmed by 5 bases and V by 5 bases; bases with no gene match: 9. Here the CDR3 reads CASSPGWLADNEQFF. For the CDR3, the DNA is TGTGCCAGCAGCCCCGGGTGGCTAGCGGACAATGAGCAGTTCTTC.

This sequence joins TRBV20-1 and TRBJ2-1; D is undetermined. From germline, CDR1 is DFQATT and CDR2 SNEGSKA (reference sequence). This CDR3 contains 12 residues. The V end lost 6 bases, the J end lost 8 bases, and 14 bases lay between the germline ends. The CDR3 sequence: CSAPALGDEQFF. The DNA for the CDR3 is TGCAGTGCCCCTGCCCTTGGGGATGAGCAGTTCTTC.

V usage is TRBV7-2 and J usage is TRBJ2-7; 8 bases line up with TRBD2. This CDR3 comprises 14 residues. V shed 4 bases and J 2 bases; nucleotides not matched to a gene: 4. Germline V gene data show CDR1 as SGHTA and CDR2 as FQGNSA. CDR3 sequence: CASSWLAGPYEQYF. In DNA form, the CDR3 reads TGTGCCAGCAGCTGGCTAGCGGGCCCCTACGAGCAGTACTTC.

This clonotype was counted a few times. This chain links TRBV7-8 with TRBJ2-7; 11 bases match TRBD1. Trimming at V came to 6 bases and at J to 4 bases, leaving 8 bases not matched to a gene. There are 15 residues in the CDR3. Germline lookup yields CDR1 SGHVS and CDR2 FQNEAQ. For the CDR3, the DNA is TGTGCCAGCAGACCAGGACAGGGGGCAGGGTACGAGCAGTACTTC. Translation: CASRPGQGAGYEQYF.

This clonotype has just a few counts. The genes are TRBV7-2 and TRBJ2-1; 8 bases line up with TRBD2. The V gene's germline CDR1 is SGHTA and CDR2 FQGNSA. Unmatched junction bases numbered 18, after V lost 6 bases and J lost 5 bases. This CDR3 comprises 18 residues. CDR3 sequence: CASRLNHRGGVAHNEQFF. CDR3 DNA sequence: TGTGCCAGCAGACTCAACCATCGGGGGGGCGTAGCTCACAATGAGCAGTTCTTC.

This clonotype showed up many times. The chain has TRBV4-3 and TRBJ2-1, with D possibly TRBD2 on 7 matching bases. Deletions cut 2 bases from V and 8 bases from J, with 19 bases between. The length of the CDR3 is 16 residues. Germline CDR1 is LGHNA and CDR2 is YSLEER. Written as DNA, the CDR3 is TGCGCCAGCAGCCAAAACTTTAGAGGGGGGGTGGATGAGCAGTTCTTC. Protein product: CASSQNFRGGVDEQFF.